This T cell receptor beta chain is from a study of T cell repertoires in cytomegalovirus infection. V dropped 4 bases and J dropped 1 base, with 13 bases sitting between them. Germline CDR1 reads SGHDN; CDR2 reads FVKESK. This CDR3 is 15 amino acids long. In TCRdb, the reads were re-called with MiXCR into one record per CDR3 protein. This table holds under 800,000 distinct CDR3 sequences, roughly 24% found once. Sequences were obtained from CD8+ T cells from PBMCs. The sequence was collected from a human donor in good health (CMV status not recorded). Some clones in this sample may be carry-over from other donors' samples. The chain employs TRBV14 and TRBJ2-5, with a possible D match to TRBD2 (6 bases). CDR3 nucleotide sequence: TGTGCCAGCAGCCTCCGGGGGACCCTCCAAGAGACCCAGTACTTC. Translating gives CASSLRGTLQETQYF.